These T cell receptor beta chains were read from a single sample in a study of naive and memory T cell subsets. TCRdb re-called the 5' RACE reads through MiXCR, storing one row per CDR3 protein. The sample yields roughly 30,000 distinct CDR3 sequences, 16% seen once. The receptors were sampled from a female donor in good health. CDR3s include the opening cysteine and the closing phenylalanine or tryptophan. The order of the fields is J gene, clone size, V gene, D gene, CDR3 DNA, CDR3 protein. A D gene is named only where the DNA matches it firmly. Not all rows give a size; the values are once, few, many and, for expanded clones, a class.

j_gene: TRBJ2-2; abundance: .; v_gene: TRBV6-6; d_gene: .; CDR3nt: TGTGCCAGCAGTTACAGGGTCCAGGACCATACCAGCACCGGGGAGCTGTTTTTT; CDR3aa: CASSYRVQDHTSTGELFF
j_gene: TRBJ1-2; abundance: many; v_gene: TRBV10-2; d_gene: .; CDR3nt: TGCGCCAGCAGTGAGTCGAGGAACTCCGGGACCCGAGGGATCTACACCTTC; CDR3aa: CASSESRNSGTRGIYTF
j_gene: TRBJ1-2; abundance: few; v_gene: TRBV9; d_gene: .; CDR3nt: TGTGCCACAAAGCAGAGGGAGGGCGACACCTTC; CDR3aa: CATKQREGDTF
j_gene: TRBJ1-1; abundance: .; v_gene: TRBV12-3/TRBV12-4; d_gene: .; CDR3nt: TGTGCCAGCAGTTCCGGACCAGGGACTGAAGCTTTCTTT; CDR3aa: CASSSGPGTEAFF
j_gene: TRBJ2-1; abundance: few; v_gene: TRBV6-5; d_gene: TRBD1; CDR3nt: TGTGCCAGCAGTCAGGGACAGGGGCTTCACAATGAGCAGTTCTTC; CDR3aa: CASSQGQGLHNEQFF
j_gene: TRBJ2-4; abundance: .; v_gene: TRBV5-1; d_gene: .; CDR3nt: TGCGCCAGCAGCTCACGACCGACCGGGACCGCCAAAAACATTCAGTACTTC; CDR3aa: CASSSRPTGTAKNIQYF
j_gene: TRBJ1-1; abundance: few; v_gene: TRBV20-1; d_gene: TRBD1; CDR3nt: TGCAGTGCTTCCCAGGGGGCCGGGAACACTGAAGCTTTCTTT; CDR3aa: CSASQGAGNTEAFF
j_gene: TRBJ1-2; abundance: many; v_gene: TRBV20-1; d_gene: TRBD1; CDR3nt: TGCAGTTCTAAGGGACAGGGGGACTATGGCTACACCTTC; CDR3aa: CSSKGQGDYGYTF
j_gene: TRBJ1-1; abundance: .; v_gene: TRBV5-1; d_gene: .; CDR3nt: TGCGCCAGCAGCTTGTTAGGGGTTGACACTGAAGCTTTCTTT; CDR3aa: CASSLLGVDTEAFF
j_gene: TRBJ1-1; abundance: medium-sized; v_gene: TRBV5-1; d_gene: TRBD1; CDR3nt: TGCGCCAGCAGCAGAGGGACAGGGTTGGACACTGAAGCTTTCTTT; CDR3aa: CASSRGTGLDTEAFF
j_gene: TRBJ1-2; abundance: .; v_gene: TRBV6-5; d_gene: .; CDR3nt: TGTGCCAGCAGCCCTAAAGGGGGGGGCATCGATGGCTACACCTTC; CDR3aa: CASSPKGGGIDGYTF
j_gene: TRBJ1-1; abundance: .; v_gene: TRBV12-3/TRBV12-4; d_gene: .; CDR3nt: TGTGCCAGCAGTTTCCGGTCTTATGGGGGGGCTTTCTTT; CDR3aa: CASSFRSYGGAFF
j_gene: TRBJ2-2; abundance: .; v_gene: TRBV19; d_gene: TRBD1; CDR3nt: TGTGCCAGTAGAACAGGGGGCACCGGGGAGCTGTTTTTT; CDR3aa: CASRTGGTGELFF
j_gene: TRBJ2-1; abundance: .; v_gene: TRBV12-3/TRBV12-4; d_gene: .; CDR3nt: TGTGCCAGCACCCGACGGGGGCTCTCCTACAATGAGCAGTTCTTC; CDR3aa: CASTRRGLSYNEQFF
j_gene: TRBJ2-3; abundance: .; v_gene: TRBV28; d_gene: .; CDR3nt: TGTGCCAGCAGTTTTAGAGGCCGCCTGCTCGGCACAGATACGCAGTATTTT; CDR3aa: CASSFRGRLLGTDTQYF
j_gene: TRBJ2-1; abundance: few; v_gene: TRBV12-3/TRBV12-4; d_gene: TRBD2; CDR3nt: TGTGCCAGCAGTTTAGTCGGGGGGTCTGAGCAGTTCTTC; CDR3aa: CASSLVGGSEQFF
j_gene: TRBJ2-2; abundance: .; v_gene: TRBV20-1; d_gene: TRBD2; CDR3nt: TGCAGTGTCGAGCGGGGGGGCGGGTCCGGGGAGCTGTTTTTT; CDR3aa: CSVERGGGSGELFF
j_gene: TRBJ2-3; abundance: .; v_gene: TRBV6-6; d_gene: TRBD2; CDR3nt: TGTGCCAGCAGTTCCAGCGGGGGGGCGGGTACAGATACGCAGTATTTT; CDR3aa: CASSSSGGAGTDTQYF
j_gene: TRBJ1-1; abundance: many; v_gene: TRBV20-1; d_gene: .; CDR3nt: TGCAGTGCCCTTGCTGGCCCGGGTGAAGCTTTCTTT; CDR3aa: CSALAGPGEAFF
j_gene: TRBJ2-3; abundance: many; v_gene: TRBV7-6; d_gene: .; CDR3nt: TGTGCCAGCAGCTTACTGGGATCTGGGGATACGCAGTATTTT; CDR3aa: CASSLLGSGDTQYF
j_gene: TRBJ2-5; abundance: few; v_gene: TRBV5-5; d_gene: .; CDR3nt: TGTGCCAGCAGCTTGCGCCAGGATGCCTTTGGAGAGACCCAGTACTTC; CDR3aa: CASSLRQDAFGETQYF
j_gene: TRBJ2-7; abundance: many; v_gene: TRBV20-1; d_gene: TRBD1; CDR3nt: TGCAGTGCTAGGGACTCGGACAGGGTGAACGAGCAGTACTTC; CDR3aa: CSARDSDRVNEQYF
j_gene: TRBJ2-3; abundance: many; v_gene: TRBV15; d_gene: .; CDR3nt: TGTGCCACCAGCAGAGGGGGGGGGGGGCACACAGATACGCAGTATTTT; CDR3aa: CATSRGGGGHTDTQYF
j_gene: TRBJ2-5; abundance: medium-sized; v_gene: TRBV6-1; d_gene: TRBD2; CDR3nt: TGTGCCAGCAGTATCGCTAGCGGGGGTTTCCAAGAGACCCAGTACTTC; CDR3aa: CASSIASGGFQETQYF
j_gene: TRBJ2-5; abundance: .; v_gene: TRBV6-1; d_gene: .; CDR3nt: TGTGCCAGCAGTGAAGCATTGGGGTCAGAAGAGACCCAGTACTTC; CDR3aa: CASSEALGSEETQYF
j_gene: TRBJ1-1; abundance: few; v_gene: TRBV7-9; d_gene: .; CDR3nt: TGTGCCAGCAGCCCCCCTACAGGGAGTGAAGCTTTCTTT; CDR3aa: CASSPPTGSEAFF
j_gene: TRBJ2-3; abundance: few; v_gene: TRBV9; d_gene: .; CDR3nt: TGTGCCAGCAGCGTAGTCAAGGGGCACCGTCTTGGTACGCAGTATTTT; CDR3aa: CASSVVKGHRLGTQYF
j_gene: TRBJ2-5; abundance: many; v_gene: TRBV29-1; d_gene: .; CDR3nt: TGCAGCGTTGAGCGAGCGCTGGCCCAGTACTTC; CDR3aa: CSVERALAQYF
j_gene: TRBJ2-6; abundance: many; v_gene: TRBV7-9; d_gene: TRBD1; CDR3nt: TGTGCCAGCAGGCCGCCGACAGGGACCGACGTCCTGACTTTC; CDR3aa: CASRPPTGTDVLTF
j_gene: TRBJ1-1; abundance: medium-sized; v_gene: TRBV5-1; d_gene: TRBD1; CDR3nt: TGCGCCAGCAGCCCGACAGGGACTAACACTGAAGCTTTCTTT; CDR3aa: CASSPTGTNTEAFF
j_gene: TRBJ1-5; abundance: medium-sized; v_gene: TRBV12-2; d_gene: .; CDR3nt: TGTGCAAGTCGCTTCTTAGACAGGGATGATCACGGTCAGCCCCAGCATTTT; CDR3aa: CASRFLDRDDHGQPQHF
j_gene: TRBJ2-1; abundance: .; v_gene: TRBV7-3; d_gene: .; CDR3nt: TGTGCCAGCAGCCCCGGGACTCTCTTGAATGAGCAGTTCTTC; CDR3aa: CASSPGTLLNEQFF
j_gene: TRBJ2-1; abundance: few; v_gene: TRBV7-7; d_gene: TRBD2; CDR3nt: TGTGCCAGCAGCTCTGGACTAGCGGGGGGGCTCCCCTACAATGAGCAGTTCTTC; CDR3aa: CASSSGLAGGLPYNEQFF
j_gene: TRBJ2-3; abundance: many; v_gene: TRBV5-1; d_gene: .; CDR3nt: TGCGCCAGCAGCTTGTTTATGGGGGATACGCAGTATTTT; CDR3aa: CASSLFMGDTQYF
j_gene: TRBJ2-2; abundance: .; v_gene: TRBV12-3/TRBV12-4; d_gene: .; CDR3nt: TGTGCCAGCAGTCCCCTTAGGGACGGGGAGCTGTTTTTT; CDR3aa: CASSPLRDGELFF
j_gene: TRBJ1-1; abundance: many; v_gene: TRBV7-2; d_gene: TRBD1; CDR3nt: TGTGCCAGCAGCTTAGCTAGTTTGGGGACAGGAGGGAACACTGAAGCTTTCTTT; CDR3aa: CASSLASLGTGGNTEAFF
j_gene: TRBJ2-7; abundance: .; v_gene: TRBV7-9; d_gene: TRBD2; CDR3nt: TGTGCCAGCAGCCTCCCGGGACTAGAAATTGAGCAGTACTTC; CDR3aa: CASSLPGLEIEQYF
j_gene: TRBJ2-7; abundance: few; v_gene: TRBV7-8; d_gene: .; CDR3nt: TGTGCCAGCAGCCGCATGGAGGGGCTGGAGGAGCAGTACTTC; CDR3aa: CASSRMEGLEEQYF
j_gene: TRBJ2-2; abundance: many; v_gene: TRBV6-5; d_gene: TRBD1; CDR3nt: TGTGCCAGTAAAAGGGGGCAGACTAACACCGGGGAGCTGTTTTTT; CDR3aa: CASKRGQTNTGELFF
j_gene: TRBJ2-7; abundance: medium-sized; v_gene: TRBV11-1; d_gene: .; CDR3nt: TGTGCCAGCAGCAACACAGGGCAAGGGAGATACGAGCAGTACTTC; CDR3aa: CASSNTGQGRYEQYF
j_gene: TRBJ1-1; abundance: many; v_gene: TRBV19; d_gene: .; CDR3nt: TGTGCCAGTGGCAAACAGGCGAACACTGAAGCTTTCTTT; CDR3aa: CASGKQANTEAFF
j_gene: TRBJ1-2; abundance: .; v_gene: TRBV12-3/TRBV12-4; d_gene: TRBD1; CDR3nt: TGTGCCAGCAGTTTGGTAGGGGGCGACGGCTACACCTTC; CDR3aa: CASSLVGGDGYTF
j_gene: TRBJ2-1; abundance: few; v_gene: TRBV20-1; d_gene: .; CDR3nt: TGCAGTGCTAGAGATACGTTCGGGCCCTACAATGAGCAGTTCTTC; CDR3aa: CSARDTFGPYNEQFF
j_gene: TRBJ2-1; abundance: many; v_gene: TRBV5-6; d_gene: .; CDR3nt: TGTGCCAGCAGCAGAAGGCGTCGCGATGAGCAGTTCTTC; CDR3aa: CASSRRRRDEQFF
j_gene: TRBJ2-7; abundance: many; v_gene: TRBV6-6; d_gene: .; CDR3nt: TGTGCCAGCAGTTACTCGCTACGATACGAGCAGTACTTC; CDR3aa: CASSYSLRYEQYF
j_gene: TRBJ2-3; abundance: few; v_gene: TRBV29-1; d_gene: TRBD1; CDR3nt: TGCAGCGTTGAGAGAGGCAGGGGGCCCGTCACAGATACGCAGTATTTT; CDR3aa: CSVERGRGPVTDTQYF
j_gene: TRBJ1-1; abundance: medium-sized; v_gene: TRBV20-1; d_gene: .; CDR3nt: TGCAGTGCCCGGGAGAACACTGAAGCTTTCTTT; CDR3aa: CSARENTEAFF
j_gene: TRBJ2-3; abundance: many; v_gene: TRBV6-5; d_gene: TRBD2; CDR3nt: TGTGCCAGCAGTTACCTAGCGGGGACGGATACGCAGTATTTT; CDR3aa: CASSYLAGTDTQYF
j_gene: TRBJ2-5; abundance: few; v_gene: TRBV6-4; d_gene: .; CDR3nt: TGTGCCAGCAGTAGGGGAGTGGGAGAGACCCAGTACTTC; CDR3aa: CASSRGVGETQYF
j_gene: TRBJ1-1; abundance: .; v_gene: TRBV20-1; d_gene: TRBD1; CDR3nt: TGCAGTGCTCTCCAGGGGGCAGCGTCTGAAGCTTTCTTT; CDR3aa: CSALQGAASEAFF
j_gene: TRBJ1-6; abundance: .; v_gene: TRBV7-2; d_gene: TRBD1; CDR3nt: TGTGCCAGCAGCTTGGGGGACTTTTGGGACAGGGATAATTCACCCCTCCACTTT; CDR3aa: CASSLGDFWDRDNSPLHF
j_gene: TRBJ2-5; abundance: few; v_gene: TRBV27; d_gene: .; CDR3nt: TGTGCCAGCAGACCCCACGGACTATTGGGGCAAGAGACCCAGTACTTC; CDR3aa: CASRPHGLLGQETQYF
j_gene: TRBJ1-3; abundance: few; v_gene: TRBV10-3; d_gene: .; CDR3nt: TGTGCCATCAGTGAGAATACGGTGAACTCTGGAAACACCATATATTTT; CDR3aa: CAISENTVNSGNTIYF
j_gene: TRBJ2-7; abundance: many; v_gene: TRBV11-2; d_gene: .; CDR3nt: TGTGCCAGCAGCGCCCGGACGGCCTCCGAGCAGTACTTC; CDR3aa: CASSARTASEQYF
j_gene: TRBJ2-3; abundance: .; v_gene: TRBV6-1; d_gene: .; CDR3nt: TGTGCCAGCAGTGCACCTCCCGCCACCTCCAGCACAGATACGCAGTATTTT; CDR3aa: CASSAPPATSSTDTQYF
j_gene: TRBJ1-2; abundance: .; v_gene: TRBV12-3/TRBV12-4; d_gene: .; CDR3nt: TGTGCCAGCACCCGATACAGGGCCTTAAACTATGGCTACACCTTC; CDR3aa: CASTRYRALNYGYTF
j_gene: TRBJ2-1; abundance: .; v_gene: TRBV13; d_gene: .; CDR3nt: TGTGCCAGCAGCCCTCTCTCCTACAATGAGCAGTTCTTC; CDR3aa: CASSPLSYNEQFF
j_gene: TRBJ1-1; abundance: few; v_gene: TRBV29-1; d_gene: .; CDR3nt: TGCAGCGTTGAAATGTTGGCAGCGAGGAAATACGCCCAGGAAGCTTTCTTT; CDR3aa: CSVEMLAARKYAQEAFF
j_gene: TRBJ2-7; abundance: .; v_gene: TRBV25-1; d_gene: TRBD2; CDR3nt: TGTGCCAGCGGGGGACTAGCGGCAAATACCGAGCAGTACTTC; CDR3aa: CASGGLAANTEQYF
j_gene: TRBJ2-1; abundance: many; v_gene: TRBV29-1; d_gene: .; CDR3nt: TGCAGCGTTGTAGGGAGTTTGGGCGGGGGCTTCAATGAGCAGTTCTTC; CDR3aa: CSVVGSLGGGFNEQFF